This TCR beta chain was recorded in a study of blood T cell repertoires in COVID-19. Study details: From the United States, Italy and Spain came samples of acute and convalescent COVID-19.

Assay: immunoSEQ multiplex PCR; the TCRdb copy retains only in-frame clones and omits some. The table has some 160,000 clones, just under 85% seen once. This CDR3 spans 17 amino acids. Per the germline V gene, CDR1 is MNHEY and CDR2 is SMNVEV (reference sequence). V was shortened by 4 bases and J by 5 bases, with 23 bases between the two germline ends. This TCR was recovered from a woman older than 75 with COVID-19, enrolled during active disease. The chain joins TRBV27 to TRBJ1-2, with D perhaps matching TRBD1 (6 bases). Sequencing was done on a sample of peripheral blood. CDR3 sequence reads: CASSSLGGGDPPYGYTF. CDR3 DNA: TGTGCCAGCAGTTCCCTAGGAGGGGGGGACCCTCCGTATGGCTACACCTTC.